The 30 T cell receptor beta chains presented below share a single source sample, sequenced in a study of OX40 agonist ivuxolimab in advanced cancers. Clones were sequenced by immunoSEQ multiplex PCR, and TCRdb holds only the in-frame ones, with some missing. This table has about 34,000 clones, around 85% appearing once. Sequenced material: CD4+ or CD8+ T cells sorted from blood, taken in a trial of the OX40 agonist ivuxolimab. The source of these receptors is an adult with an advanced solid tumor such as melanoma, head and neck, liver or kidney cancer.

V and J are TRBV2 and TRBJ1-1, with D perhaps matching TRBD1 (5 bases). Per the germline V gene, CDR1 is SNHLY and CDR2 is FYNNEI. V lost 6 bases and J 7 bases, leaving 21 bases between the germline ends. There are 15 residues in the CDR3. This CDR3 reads CASSPDIFFPGEAFF. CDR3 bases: TGTGCCAGCAGCCCGGACATTTTTTTTCCTGGTGAAGCTTTCTTT. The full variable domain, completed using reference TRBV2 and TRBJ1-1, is EPEVTQTPSHQVTQMGQEVILRCVPISNHLYFYWYRQILGQKVEFLVSFYNNEISEKSEIFDDQFSVERPDGSNFTLKIRSTKLEDSAMYFCASSPDIFFPGEAFFGQGTRLTVV.

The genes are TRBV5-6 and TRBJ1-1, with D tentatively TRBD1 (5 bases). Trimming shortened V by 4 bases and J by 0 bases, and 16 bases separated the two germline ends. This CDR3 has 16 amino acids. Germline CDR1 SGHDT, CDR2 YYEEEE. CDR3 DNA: TGTGCCAGCAGCCTAAGGACACCGGGAATGAACACTGAAGCTTTCTTT. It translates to CASSLRTPGMNTEAFF.

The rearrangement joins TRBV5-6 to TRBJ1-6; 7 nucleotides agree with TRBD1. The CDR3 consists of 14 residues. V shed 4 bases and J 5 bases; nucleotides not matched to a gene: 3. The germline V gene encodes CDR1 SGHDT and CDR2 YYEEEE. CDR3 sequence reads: CASSPGQHNSPLHF. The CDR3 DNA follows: TGTGCCAGCAGCCCGGGACAGCATAATTCACCCCTCCACTTT.

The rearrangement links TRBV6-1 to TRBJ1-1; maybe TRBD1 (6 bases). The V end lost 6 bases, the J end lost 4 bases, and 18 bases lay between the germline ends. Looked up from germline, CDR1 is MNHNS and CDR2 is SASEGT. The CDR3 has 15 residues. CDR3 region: CASSSAQGLGTEAFF. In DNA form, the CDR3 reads TGTGCCAGCAGCTCAGCACAGGGACTCGGCACTGAAGCTTTCTTT.

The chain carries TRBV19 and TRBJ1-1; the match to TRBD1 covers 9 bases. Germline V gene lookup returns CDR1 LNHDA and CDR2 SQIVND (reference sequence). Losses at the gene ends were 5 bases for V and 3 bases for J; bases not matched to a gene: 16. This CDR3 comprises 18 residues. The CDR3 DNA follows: TGTGCCAGTAGTCCTTCCCAAAGGGGGACAGGGTTCTACACTGAAGCTTTCTTT. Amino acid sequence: CASSPSQRGTGFYTEAFF.

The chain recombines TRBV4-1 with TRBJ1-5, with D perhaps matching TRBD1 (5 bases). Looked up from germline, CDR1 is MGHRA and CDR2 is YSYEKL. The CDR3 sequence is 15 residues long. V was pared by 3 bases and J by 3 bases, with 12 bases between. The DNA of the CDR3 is TGCGCCAGCAGCCAGGTGGGACGGCTCAATCAGCCCCAGCATTTT. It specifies CASSQVGRLNQPQHF.

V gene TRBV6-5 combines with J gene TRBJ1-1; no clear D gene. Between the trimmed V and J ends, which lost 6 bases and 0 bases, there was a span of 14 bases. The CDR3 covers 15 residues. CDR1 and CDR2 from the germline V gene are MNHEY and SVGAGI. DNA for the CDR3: TGTGCCAGCAGGGACTATCCCATTATGAACACTGAAGCTTTCTTT. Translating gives CASRDYPIMNTEAFF.

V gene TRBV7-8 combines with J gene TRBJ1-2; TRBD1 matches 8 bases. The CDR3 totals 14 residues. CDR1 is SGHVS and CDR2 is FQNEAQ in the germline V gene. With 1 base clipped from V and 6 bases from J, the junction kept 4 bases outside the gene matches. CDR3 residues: CASSLEGQGNGYTF. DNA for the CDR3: TGTGCCAGCAGCTTAGAAGGACAGGGAAATGGCTACACCTTC.

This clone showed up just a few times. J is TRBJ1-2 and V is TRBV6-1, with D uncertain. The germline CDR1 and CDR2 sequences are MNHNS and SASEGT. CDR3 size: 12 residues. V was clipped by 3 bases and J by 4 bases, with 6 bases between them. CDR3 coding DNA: TGTGCCAGCAGTGACAGGCTCTATGGCTACACCTTC. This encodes CASSDRLYGYTF.

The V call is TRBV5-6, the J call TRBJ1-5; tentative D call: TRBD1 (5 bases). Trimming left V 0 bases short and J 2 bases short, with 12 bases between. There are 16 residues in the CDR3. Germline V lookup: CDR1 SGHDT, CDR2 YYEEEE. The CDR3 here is CASSLGGAGGNQPQHF. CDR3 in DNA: TGTGCCAGCAGCTTGGGAGGGGCGGGCGGCAATCAGCCCCAGCATTTT.

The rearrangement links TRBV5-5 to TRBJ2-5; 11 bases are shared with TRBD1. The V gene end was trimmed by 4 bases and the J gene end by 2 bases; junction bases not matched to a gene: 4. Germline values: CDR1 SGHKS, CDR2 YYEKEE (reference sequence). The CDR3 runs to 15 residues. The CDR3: CASSPGTGGQETQYF. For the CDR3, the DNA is TGTGCCAGCAGCCCCGGGACAGGGGGACAAGAGACCCAGTACTTC.

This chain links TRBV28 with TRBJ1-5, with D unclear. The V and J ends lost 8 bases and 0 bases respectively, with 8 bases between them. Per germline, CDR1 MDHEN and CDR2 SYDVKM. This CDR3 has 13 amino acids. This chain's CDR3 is CASGISSNQPQHF. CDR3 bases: TGTGCCAGCGGAATATCTAGCAATCAGCCCCAGCATTTT.

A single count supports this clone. The chain's CDR3 is CASSLGITNTEAFF. The CDR3 region has the DNA TGTGCCAGCAGCTTAGGCATAACGAACACTGAAGCTTTCTTT. The rearrangement uses TRBV5-4 and TRBJ1-1; D not certain. V was trimmed by 2 bases and J by 1 base, leaving 9 bases between them. Germline assignment: CDR1 SGHNT and CDR2 YYREEE (reference sequence). The CDR3 is 14 residues long.

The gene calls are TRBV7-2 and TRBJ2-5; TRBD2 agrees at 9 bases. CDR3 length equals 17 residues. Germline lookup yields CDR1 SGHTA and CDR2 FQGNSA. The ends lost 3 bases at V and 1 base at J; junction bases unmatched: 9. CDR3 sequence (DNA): TGTGCCAGCAGCTTGGTCTCCCTAGCGGGAATCCAAGAGACCCAGTACTTC. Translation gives CASSLVSLAGIQETQYF.

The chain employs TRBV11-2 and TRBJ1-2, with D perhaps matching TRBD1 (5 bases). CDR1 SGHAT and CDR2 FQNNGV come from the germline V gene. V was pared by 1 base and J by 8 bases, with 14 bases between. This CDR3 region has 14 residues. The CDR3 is CASSLGRGRRGYTF. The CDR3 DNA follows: TGTGCCAGCAGCTTAGGAAGGGGTAGGAGAGGCTACACCTTC.

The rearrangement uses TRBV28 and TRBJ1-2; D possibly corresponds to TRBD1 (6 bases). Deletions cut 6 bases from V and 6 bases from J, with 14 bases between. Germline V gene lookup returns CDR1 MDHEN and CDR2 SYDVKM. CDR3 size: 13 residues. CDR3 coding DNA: TGTGCCAGCAGGGGAGGACAGTCTAATGGCTACACCTTC. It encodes CASRGGQSNGYTF.

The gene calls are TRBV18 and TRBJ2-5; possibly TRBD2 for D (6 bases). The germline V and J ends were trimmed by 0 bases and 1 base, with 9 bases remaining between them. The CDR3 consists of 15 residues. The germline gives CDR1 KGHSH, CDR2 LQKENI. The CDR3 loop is CASSPPSRGQETQYF. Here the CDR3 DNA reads TGTGCCAGCTCACCACCGTCGCGGGGCCAAGAGACCCAGTACTTC.

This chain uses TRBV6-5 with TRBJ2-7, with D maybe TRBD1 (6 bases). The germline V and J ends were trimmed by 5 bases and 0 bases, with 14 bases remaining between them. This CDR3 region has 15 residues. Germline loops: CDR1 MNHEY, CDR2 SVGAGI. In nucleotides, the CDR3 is TGTGCCAGCAGTCCAACGCCACAGGGCTCCTACGAGCAGTACTTC. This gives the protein CASSPTPQGSYEQYF.

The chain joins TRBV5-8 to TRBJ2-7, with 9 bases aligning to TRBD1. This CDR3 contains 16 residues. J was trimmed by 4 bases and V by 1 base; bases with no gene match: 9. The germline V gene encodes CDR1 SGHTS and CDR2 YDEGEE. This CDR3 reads CASSLLTGGFLYEQYF. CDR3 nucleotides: TGTGCCAGCAGCTTGTTGACAGGGGGATTCCTATACGAGCAGTACTTC.

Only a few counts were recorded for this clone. CDR3 protein: CASSGGDRNYGYTF. Written as DNA, the CDR3 is TGTGCCAGCAGCGGTGGGGACAGAAACTATGGCTACACCTTC. This chain links TRBV9 with TRBJ1-2; 7 bases fit TRBD1. The V segment lost 3 bases and the J segment 2 bases; nucleotides outside the gene matches: 4. Per germline, CDR1 SGDLS and CDR2 YYNGEE. This CDR3 spans 14 amino acids.

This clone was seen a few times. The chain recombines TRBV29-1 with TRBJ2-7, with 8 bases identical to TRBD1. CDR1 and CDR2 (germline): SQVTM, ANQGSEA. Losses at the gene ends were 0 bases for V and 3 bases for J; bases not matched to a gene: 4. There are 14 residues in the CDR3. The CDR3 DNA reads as TGCAGCGTTGAAGATCCCGGGACAGGCTACGAGCAGTACTTC. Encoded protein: CSVEDPGTGYEQYF.

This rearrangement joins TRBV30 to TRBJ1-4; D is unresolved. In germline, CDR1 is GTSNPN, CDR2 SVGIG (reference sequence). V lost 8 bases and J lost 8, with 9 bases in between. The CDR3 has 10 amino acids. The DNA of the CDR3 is TGTGCCAGTGGGTTCGAAAAACTGTTTTTT. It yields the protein CASGFEKLFF. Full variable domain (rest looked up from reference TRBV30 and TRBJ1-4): SQTIHQWPATLVQPVGSPLSLECTVEGTSNPNLYWYRQAAGRGLQLLFYSVGIGQISSEVPQNLSASRPQDRQFILSSKKLLLSDSGFYLCASGFEKLFFGSGTQLSVL.

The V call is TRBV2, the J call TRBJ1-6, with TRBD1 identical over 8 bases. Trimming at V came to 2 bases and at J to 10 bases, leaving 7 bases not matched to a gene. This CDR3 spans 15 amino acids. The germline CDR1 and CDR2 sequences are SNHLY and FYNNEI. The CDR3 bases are TGTGCCAGCAGTGAATCGGCAGGGGGCCAGTCACCCCTCCACTTT. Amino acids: CASSESAGGQSPLHF. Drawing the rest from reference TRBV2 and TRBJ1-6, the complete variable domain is EPEVTQTPSHQVTQMGQEVILRCVPISNHLYFYWYRQILGQKVEFLVSFYNNEISEKSEIFDDQFSVERPDGSNFTLKIRSTKLEDSAMYFCASSESAGGQSPLHFGNGTRLTVT.

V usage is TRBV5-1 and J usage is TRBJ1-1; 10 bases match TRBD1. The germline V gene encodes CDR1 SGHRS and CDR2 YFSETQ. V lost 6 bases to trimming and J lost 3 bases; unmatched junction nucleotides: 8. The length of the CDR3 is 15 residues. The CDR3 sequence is CASKLTGGEDTEAFF. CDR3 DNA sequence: TGCGCCAGCAAGTTGACAGGGGGCGAAGACACTGAAGCTTTCTTT.

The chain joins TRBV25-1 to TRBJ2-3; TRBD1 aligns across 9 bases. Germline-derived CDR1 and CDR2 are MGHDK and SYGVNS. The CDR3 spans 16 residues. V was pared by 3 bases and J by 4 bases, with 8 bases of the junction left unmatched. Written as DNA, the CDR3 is TGTGCCAGCAGTGACAATCACAGGGGGCGTGCAGATACGCAGTATTTT. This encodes CASSDNHRGRADTQYF.

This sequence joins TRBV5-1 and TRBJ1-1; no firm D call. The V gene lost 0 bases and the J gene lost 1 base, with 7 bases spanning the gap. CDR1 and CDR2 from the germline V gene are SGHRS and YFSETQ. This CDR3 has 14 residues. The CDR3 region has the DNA TGCGCCAGCAGCTTGGAGATAAAGAACACTGAAGCTTTCTTT. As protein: CASSLEIKNTEAFF.

CDR3 nucleotides: TGTGCCAGCAGCTCCAGACAGGGCGCTAACTATGGCTACACCTTC. Translating it yields CASSSRQGANYGYTF. V and J are TRBV4-2 and TRBJ1-2, with 7 bases aligning to TRBD1. CDR1 and CDR2 from the germline V gene are LGHNA and YNFKEQ. The CDR3 has 15 residues. With V trimmed by 5 bases and J by 0 bases, 6 bases remained unmatched.

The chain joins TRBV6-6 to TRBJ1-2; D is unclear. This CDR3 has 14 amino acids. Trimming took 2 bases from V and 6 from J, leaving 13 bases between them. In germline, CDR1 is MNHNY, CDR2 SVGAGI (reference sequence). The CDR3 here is CASSYVGMVDGYTF. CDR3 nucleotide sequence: TGTGCCAGCAGTTACGTGGGGATGGTGGATGGCTACACCTTC.

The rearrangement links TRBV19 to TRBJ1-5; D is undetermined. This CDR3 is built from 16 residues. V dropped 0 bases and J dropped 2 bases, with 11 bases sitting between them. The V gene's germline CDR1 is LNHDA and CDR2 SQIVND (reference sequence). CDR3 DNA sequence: TGTGCCAGTAGTATAGAGGGCACCTGGGGCAATCAGCCCCAGCATTTT. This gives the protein CASSIEGTWGNQPQHF. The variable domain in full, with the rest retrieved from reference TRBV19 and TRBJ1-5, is DGGITQSPKYLFRKEGQNVTLSCEQNLNHDAMYWYRQDPGQGLRLIYYSQIVNDFQKGDIAEGYSVSREKKESFPLTVTSAQKNPTAFYLCASSIEGTWGNQPQHFGDGTRLSIL.

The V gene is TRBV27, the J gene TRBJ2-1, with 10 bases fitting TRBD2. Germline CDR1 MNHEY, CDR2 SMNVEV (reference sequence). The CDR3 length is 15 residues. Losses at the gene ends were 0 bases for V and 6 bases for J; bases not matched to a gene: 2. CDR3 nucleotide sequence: TGTGCCAGCAGTTTATCCAGCGGGGGGGCCAATGAGCAGTTCTTC. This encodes CASSLSSGGANEQFF.